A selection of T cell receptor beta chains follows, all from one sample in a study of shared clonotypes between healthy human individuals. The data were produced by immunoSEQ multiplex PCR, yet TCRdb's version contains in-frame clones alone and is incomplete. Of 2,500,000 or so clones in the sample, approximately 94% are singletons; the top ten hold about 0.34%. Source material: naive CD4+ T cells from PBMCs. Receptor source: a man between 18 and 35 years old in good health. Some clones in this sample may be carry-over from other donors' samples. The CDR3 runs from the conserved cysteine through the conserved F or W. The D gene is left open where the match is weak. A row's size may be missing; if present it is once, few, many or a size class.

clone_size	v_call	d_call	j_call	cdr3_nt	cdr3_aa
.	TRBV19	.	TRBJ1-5	TGTGCCAGTACCCCCCGGGACAGCAATCAGCCCCAGCATTTT	CASTPRDSNQPQHF
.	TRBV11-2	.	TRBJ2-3	TGTGCCAGCAGCTTAGGGACAACTAGCACAGATACGCAGTATTTT	CASSLGTTSTDTQYF
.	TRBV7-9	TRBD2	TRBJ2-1	TGTGCCAGTCCCCTCCCGGGACTAGCGGGATCCGACGGCAATGAGCAGTTCTTC	CASPLPGLAGSDGNEQFF
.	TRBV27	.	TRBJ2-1	TGTGCCAGCAGGTCAGAGCGGACCACCTACAATGAGCAGTTCTTC	CASRSERTTYNEQFF
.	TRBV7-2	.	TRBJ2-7	TGTGCCAGCAGCTTAGATTGGGGGGCCAGGGGCCCGATTATGTACGAGCAGTACTTC	CASSLDWGARGPIMYEQYF
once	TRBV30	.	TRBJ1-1	TGTGCCTGGAGTGTGCAGACGGGGGGAATTTCGGCAGCTTTCTTT	CAWSVQTGGISAAFF
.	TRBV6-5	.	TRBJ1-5	TGTGCCAGCAGTTCCAGCACCCTTAATCAGCCCCAGCATTTT	CASSSSTLNQPQHF
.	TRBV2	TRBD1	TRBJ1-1	TGTGCCAGCAGTTATACAGGGGGCAACACTGAAGCTTTCTTT	CASSYTGGNTEAFF
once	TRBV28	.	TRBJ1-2	TGTGCCACACTCTATAACTATGGCTACACCTTC	CATLYNYGYTF
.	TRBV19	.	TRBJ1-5	TGTGCCAGTAGTTTCCTAGGGAGCAATCAGCCCCAGCATTTT	CASSFLGSNQPQHF
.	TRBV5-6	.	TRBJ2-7	TGTGCCAGCAGCTTTTGGTACTTCAACTCCTACGAGCAGTACTTC	CASSFWYFNSYEQYF
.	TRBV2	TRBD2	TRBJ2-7	TGTGCCAGCACCGGACTAGCAAGGCACGAGCAGTACTTC	CASTGLARHEQYF
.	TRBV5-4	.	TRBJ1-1	TGTGCCAGCACCCAACACCCTACCCTGAACACTGAAGCTTTCTTT	CASTQHPTLNTEAFF
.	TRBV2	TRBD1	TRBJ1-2	TGTGCCAGCAGTGAAGTTTACAGGGGCTCACCTAACTATGGCTACACCTTC	CASSEVYRGSPNYGYTF
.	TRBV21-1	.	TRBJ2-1	TGTGCCAGCAGCAAAGAGGGTTGTAGTGGGAGGACCTTTTACAATGAGCAGTTCTTC	CASSKEGCSGRTFYNEQFF
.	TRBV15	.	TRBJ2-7	TGTGCCACCAGTACGCTTGGGGGAGAGCAGTACTTC	CATSTLGGEQYF
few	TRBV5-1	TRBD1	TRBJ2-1	TGCGCCAGCAGCCGGGACAGGGACTCCTACAATGAGCAGTTCTTC	CASSRDRDSYNEQFF
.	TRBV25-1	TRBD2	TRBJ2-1	TGTGCCAGCAGTGAGAGCGGGAGTAACGATGAGCAGTTCTTC	CASSESGSNDEQFF
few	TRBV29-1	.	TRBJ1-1	TGCAGCGTTGAGCGGGGGAGGGACACTGAAGCTTTCTTT	CSVERGRDTEAFF
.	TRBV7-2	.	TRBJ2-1	TGTGCCAGCGGGAGTTACAATGAGCAGTTCTTC	CASGSYNEQFF
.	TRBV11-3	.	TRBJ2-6	TGTGCCAGCAGCTTAGACCCTTGGACAGACTCTGGGGCCAACGTCCTGACTTTC	CASSLDPWTDSGANVLTF
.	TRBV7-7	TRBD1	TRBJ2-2	TGTGCCAGCAGCGGGGGGACAGGGACGAACACCGGGGAGCTGTTTTTT	CASSGGTGTNTGELFF
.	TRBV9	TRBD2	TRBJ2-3	TGTGCCAGCAGCGTATTCGGAGCGGGAGAAGATACGCAGTATTTT	CASSVFGAGEDTQYF
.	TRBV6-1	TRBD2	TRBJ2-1	TGTGCCAGCAGTGACGGCGGGAGCAAGAATGAGCAGTTCTTC	CASSDGGSKNEQFF
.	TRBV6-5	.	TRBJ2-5	TGTGCCAGCAGTTACGTCGGGACCCAGTACTTC	CASSYVGTQYF
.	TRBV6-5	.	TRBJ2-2	TGTGCCAGCAGTTCTCCCGGGGAGCTGTTTTTT	CASSSPGELFF
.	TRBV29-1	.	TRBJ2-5	TGCAGCGTTGTTAACAGGGTGAGGCAAGAGACCCAGTACTTC	CSVVNRVRQETQYF
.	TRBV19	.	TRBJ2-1	TGTGCCAGTAATACGGGGCCTAGCAATGAGCAGTTCTTC	CASNTGPSNEQFF
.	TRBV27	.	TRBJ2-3	TGTGCCAGCAGTTTGCGGAGGGCCTCGGATACGCAGTATTTT	CASSLRRASDTQYF
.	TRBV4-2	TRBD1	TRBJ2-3	TGTGCCAGCAGCCAATCGACAGGGGATGGCCCAGATACGCAGTATTTT	CASSQSTGDGPDTQYF
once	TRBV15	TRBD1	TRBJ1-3	TGTGCCACCAGCAGAGCCCAGGGGGTGAGGTCTGGAAACACCATATATTTT	CATSRAQGVRSGNTIYF
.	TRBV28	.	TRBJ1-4	TGTGCCAGCAGTCCCCCGGGGGCAACTAATGAAAAACTGTTTTTT	CASSPPGATNEKLFF
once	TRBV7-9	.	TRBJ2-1	TGTGCCAGCAGCTATGAGCAGTTCTTC	CASSYEQFF
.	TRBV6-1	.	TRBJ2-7	TGTGCCAGCAGTGATCCCCGGACAGAGCCTTCCTACGAGCAGTACTTC	CASSDPRTEPSYEQYF
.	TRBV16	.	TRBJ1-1	TGTGCCAGCAGCCTAAGAGGAGTAAGGGTCACTGAAGCTTTCTTT	CASSLRGVRVTEAFF
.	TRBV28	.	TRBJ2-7	TGTGCCAGCAGTCCTCACAGGGATACCTACGAGCAGTACTTC	CASSPHRDTYEQYF
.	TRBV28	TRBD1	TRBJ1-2	TGTGCCAGCAGCGGGGACAGGGTTTATGGCTACACCTTC	CASSGDRVYGYTF
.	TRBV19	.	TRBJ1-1	TGTGCCAGTAGGGGCACTTTGGGACTGATGAACACTGAAGCTTTCTTT	CASRGTLGLMNTEAFF
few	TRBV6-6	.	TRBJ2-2	TGTGCCAGCAGTTGGCGTTCCGGGGAGCTGTTTTTT	CASSWRSGELFF
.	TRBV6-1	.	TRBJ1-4	TGTGCCAGCACCTCGGCGGGGGCCCAGGACGAAAAACTGTTTTTT	CASTSAGAQDEKLFF
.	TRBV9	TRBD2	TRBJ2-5	TGTGCCAGCAGCGGAGAGGGCGGGAGGGGGACCCAGTACTTC	CASSGEGGRGTQYF
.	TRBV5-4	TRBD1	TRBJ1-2	TGTGCCAGCAGCCTGGCCGGGACAGGGGTGGGAGGCTACACCTTC	CASSLAGTGVGGYTF
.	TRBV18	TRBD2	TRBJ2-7	TGTGCCAGCTCACCAGGGTTAGCGGGAGAGGTCGAGCAGTACTTC	CASSPGLAGEVEQYF
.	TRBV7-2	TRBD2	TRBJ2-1	TGTGCCAGCAGCTTCCGACTAGCGGGAGTTGAGCAGTTCTTC	CASSFRLAGVEQFF
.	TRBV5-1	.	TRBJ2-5	TGCGCCAGCAACCCCCTAGGACCGGGAGAGACCCAGTACTTC	CASNPLGPGETQYF
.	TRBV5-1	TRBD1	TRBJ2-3	TGCGCCAGCAGCTTGGGGCCAGTACAGGGGGACACAGATACGCAGTATTTT	CASSLGPVQGDTDTQYF
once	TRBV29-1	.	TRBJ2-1	TGCAGCGTGCGGAGCCGCCTCTCCTACAATGAGCAGTTCTTC	CSVRSRLSYNEQFF
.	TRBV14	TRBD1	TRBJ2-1	TGTGCCAGCAGCCAAGACGGGACAGGGTATTACAATGAGCAGTTCTTC	CASSQDGTGYYNEQFF
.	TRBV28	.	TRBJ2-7	TGTGCCAGCAGACGACAGAGGCTCTCGTTCTACGAGCAGTACTTC	CASRRQRLSFYEQYF